The entry that follows covers one T cell receptor (beta chain) sequence. Its target is unknown. The data were taken from a study of neurological immune-mediated disorders. A single record per CDR3 protein comes from TCRdb applying MiXCR to the 5' RACE reads. The profile shows 60,000 to 85,000 distinct CDR3 sequences, 4.5% to 6.5% of them singletons. General observations from the study: When grouped phylogenetically, the repertoires of 18 of the 34 multiple sclerosis patients fell together in one related-CDR3 cluster, which is a possible signature.

CDR1 and CDR2 from the germline V gene are SGDLS and YYNGEE. Trimming removed 1 base from V and 7 bases from J, with 18 bases in between. The CDR3 spans 16 residues. The chain recombines TRBV9 with TRBJ2-1; tentative D call: TRBD2 (6 bases). This receptor was identified in a woman aged 25 to 45 with multiple sclerosis. The sample consisted of PBMCs. The CDR3 is CASSVTGSPRPNEQFF. For the CDR3, the DNA is TGTGCCAGCAGCGTAACCGGGAGCCCAAGGCCTAATGAGCAGTTCTTC.